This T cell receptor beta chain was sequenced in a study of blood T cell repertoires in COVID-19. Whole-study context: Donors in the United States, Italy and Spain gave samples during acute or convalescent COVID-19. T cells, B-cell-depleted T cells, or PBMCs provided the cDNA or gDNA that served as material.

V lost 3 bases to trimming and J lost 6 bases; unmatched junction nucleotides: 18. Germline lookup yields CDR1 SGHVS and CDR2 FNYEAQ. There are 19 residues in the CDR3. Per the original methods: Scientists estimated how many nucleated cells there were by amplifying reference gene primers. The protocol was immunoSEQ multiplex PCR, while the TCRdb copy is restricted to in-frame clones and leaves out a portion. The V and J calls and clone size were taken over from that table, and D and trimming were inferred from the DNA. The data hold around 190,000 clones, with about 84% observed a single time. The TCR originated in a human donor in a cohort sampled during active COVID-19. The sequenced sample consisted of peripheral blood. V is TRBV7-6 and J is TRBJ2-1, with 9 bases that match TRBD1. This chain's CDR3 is CASSFIPTQGQGAVNEQFF. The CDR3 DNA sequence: TGTGCCAGCAGCTTCATTCCAACCCAGGGACAGGGTGCCGTCAATGAGCAGTTCTTC.